The rows below give T cell receptor beta chains drawn from one sample of a study of T cells and Merkel cell carcinoma outcomes. The protocol was immunoSEQ multiplex PCR, while the TCRdb copy is restricted to in-frame clones and leaves out a portion. The sample includes about 19,000 clones, approximately 80% of them seen just once. What was sequenced was tumor tissue from Merkel cell carcinoma. The receptors come from a human donor with Merkel cell carcinoma. Each CDR3 is given without its conserved first and last residue.

cdr3_aa: ASSLGHTGDTQY
j_call: TRBJ2-3
v_call: TRBV7-9

cdr3_aa: ASAHGPDSNQPQH
j_call: TRBJ1-5
v_call: TRBV12-5

cdr3_aa: ASSPGNSRNNEQF
j_call: TRBJ2-1
v_call: TRBV7-9

cdr3_aa: ASSLGSYSTGETQY
j_call: TRBJ2-5
v_call: TRBV5-1

cdr3_aa: ASSTTRTGRYTEAF
j_call: TRBJ1-1
v_call: TRBV7-3

cdr3_aa: ASSNFSRGLSYQETQY
j_call: TRBJ2-5
v_call: TRBV25-1

cdr3_aa: ASSLTPTSGSSEQY
j_call: TRBJ2-7
v_call: TRBV7-3

cdr3_aa: ALGVSY
j_call: TRBJ2-7
v_call: TRBV10-3

cdr3_aa: ASSPAPGQPLH
j_call: TRBJ1-6
v_call: TRBV11-3

cdr3_aa: ASSGGEQY
j_call: TRBJ2-7
v_call: TRBV7-9

cdr3_aa: ASSVLTGNGEQY
j_call: TRBJ2-7
v_call: TRBV7-9

cdr3_aa: ATGQGTGELF
j_call: TRBJ2-2
v_call: TRBV2

cdr3_aa: ASSLSPFSDSRPDTQY
j_call: TRBJ2-3
v_call: TRBV5-1

cdr3_aa: ASSRTPFYHRATSTEAF
j_call: TRBJ1-1
v_call: TRBV7-8

cdr3_aa: SGVGGRAGGYT
j_call: TRBJ1-2
v_call: TRBV29-1

cdr3_aa: ASSPQPGQGIYEQY
j_call: TRBJ2-7
v_call: TRBV13

cdr3_aa: ASSQVGGGRAAEQY
j_call: TRBJ2-7
v_call: TRBV4-2

cdr3_aa: ASLGTHARNEQF
j_call: TRBJ2-1
v_call: TRBV2

cdr3_aa: ARGRGTDTQY
j_call: TRBJ2-3
v_call: TRBV30

cdr3_aa: ATSREAGAPV
j_call: TRBJ1-2
v_call: TRBV15

cdr3_aa: ASSVTSAYQETQY
j_call: TRBJ2-5
v_call: TRBV19

cdr3_aa: ASRPPAFGTGHGYT
j_call: TRBJ1-2
v_call: TRBV2

cdr3_aa: ASSLGALGEQY
j_call: TRBJ2-7
v_call: TRBV7-8

cdr3_aa: ASSLRAGTVAF
j_call: TRBJ1-1
v_call: TRBV7-3

cdr3_aa: ASSFDSLYTEAF
j_call: TRBJ1-1
v_call: TRBV27

cdr3_aa: ASSESPAPNYGYT
j_call: TRBJ1-2
v_call: TRBV2

cdr3_aa: ASSYSGSGGYEKLF
j_call: TRBJ1-4
v_call: TRBV6-5

cdr3_aa: ASSQEGGLANEKLF
j_call: TRBJ1-4
v_call: TRBV4-1

cdr3_aa: ASSLVGGGYSGELF
j_call: TRBJ2-2
v_call: TRBV5-1

cdr3_aa: ASSLDVAPNEKLF
j_call: TRBJ1-4
v_call: TRBV11-2

cdr3_aa: ASTYYEQY
j_call: TRBJ2-7
v_call: TRBV28

cdr3_aa: ASSLGGQGNSPLH
j_call: TRBJ1-6
v_call: TRBV13

cdr3_aa: ASSLNRNEQF
j_call: TRBJ2-1
v_call: TRBV5-6

cdr3_aa: ASSQVDRWTQPGAF
j_call: TRBJ1-1
v_call: TRBV4-1

cdr3_aa: ASSETSGGRRD
j_call: TRBJ2-3
v_call: TRBV2

cdr3_aa: ASSQFGERSEAF
j_call: TRBJ1-1
v_call: TRBV14

cdr3_aa: ASSLGYGELF
j_call: TRBJ2-2
v_call: TRBV5-5

cdr3_aa: SVLRAGRYGYT
j_call: TRBJ1-2
v_call: TRBV29-1

cdr3_aa: SVARDPGDLNTGELF
j_call: TRBJ2-2
v_call: TRBV29-1

cdr3_aa: ASRGEAGDISGANVLT
j_call: TRBJ2-6
v_call: TRBV7-9

cdr3_aa: ASSYSVAANNEQF
j_call: TRBJ2-1
v_call: TRBV6-5

cdr3_aa: ASSNTGLWKDTIY
j_call: TRBJ1-3
v_call: TRBV5-4

cdr3_aa: ASTDQGLSQPQH
j_call: TRBJ1-5
v_call: TRBV19

cdr3_aa: ASSIEGPRGYT
j_call: TRBJ1-2
v_call: TRBV19

cdr3_aa: SARVGRQY
j_call: TRBJ2-3
v_call: TRBV20-1

cdr3_aa: ASSAGRDQPQH
j_call: TRBJ1-5
v_call: TRBV4-2

cdr3_aa: ASSYSRTSGANVLT
j_call: TRBJ2-6
v_call: TRBV6-5

cdr3_aa: ASSREGTGSNYGYT
j_call: TRBJ1-2
v_call: TRBV5-4

cdr3_aa: ASSFYPGDEQY
j_call: TRBJ2-7
v_call: TRBV28

cdr3_aa: ASSPSTLQPQH
j_call: TRBJ1-5
v_call: TRBV27

cdr3_aa: ASRPLGDTGEQF
j_call: TRBJ2-1
v_call: TRBV6-1

cdr3_aa: ASSLDPDRRNNEQF
j_call: TRBJ2-1
v_call: TRBV5-1

cdr3_aa: ASSLSGAQGYT
j_call: TRBJ1-2
v_call: TRBV18

cdr3_aa: ASSRDRGGNEQF
j_call: TRBJ2-1
v_call: TRBV6-4